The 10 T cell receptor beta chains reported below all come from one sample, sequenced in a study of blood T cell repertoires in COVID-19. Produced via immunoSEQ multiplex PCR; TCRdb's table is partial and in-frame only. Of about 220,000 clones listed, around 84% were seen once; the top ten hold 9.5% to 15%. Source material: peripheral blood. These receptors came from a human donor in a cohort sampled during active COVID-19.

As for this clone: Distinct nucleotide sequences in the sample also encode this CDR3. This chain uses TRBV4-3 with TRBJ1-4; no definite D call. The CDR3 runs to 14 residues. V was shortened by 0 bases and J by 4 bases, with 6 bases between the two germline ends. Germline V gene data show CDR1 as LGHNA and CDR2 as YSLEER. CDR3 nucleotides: TGCGCCAGCAGCCAAGACAGAGGTAATGAAAAACTGTTTTTT. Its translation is CASSQDRGNEKLFF.

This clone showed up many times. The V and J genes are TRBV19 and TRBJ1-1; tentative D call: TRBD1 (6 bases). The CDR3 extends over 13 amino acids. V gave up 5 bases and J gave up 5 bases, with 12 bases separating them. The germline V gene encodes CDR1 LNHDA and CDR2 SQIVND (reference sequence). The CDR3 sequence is CASSSGAGTEAFF. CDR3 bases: TGTGCCAGTAGTTCAGGGGCCGGGACTGAAGCTTTCTTT. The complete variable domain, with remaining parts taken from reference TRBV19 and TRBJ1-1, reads DGGITQSPKYLFRKEGQNVTLSCEQNLNHDAMYWYRQDPGQGLRLIYYSQIVNDFQKGDIAEGYSVSREKKESFPLTVTSAQKNPTAFYLCASSSGAGTEAFFGQGTRLTVV.

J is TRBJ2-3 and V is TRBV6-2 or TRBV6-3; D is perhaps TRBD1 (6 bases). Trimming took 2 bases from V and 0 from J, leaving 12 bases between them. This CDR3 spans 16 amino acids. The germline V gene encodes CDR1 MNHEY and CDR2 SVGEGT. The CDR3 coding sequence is TGTGCCAGCAGTTACGGGGGACACTATAGCACAGATACGCAGTATTTT. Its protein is CASSYGGHYSTDTQYF.

This CDR3 reads CASSVDLTSADEQFF. CDR3 in DNA: TGTGCCAGCAGCGTAGATCTTACTAGCGCCGATGAGCAGTTCTTC. The J gene is TRBJ2-1, the V gene TRBV9, with TRBD2 matching 7 bases. J gave up 8 bases and V 0 bases, and 8 bases lay outside the gene matches. The length of the CDR3 is 15 residues. From germline, CDR1 is SGDLS and CDR2 YYNGEE.

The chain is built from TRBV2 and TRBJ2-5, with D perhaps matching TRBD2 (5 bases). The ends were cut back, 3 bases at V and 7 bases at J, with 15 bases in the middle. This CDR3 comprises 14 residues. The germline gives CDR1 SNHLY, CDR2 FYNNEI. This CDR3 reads CASSDSPPEGTQYF. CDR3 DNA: TGTGCCAGCAGTGACAGCCCACCAGAGGGGACCCAGTACTTC.

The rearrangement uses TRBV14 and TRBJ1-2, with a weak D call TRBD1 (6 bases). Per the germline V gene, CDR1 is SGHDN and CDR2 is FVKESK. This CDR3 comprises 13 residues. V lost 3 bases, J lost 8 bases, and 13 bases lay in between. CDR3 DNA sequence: TGTGCCAGCAGCCAGGGGACAACCCAGGGCTACACCTTC. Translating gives CASSQGTTQGYTF.

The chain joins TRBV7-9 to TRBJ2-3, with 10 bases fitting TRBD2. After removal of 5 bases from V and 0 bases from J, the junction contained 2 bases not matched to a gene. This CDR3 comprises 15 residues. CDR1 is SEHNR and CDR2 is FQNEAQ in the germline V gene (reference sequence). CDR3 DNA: TGTGCCAGCAGCGCTAGCGGGGGCAGCACAGATACGCAGTATTTT. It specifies CASSASGGSTDTQYF.

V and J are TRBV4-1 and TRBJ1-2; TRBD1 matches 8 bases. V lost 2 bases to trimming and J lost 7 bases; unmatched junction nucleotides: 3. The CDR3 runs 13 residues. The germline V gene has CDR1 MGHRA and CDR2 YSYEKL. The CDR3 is CASSQQGARGYTF. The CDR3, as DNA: TGCGCCAGCAGCCAACAGGGGGCGCGTGGCTACACCTTC.

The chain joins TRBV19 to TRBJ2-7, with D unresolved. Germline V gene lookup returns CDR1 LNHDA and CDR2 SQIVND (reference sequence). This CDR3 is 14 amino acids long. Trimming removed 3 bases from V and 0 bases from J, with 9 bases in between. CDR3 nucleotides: TGTGCCAGTAGTATGGTGGAGTACTCCTACGAGCAGTACTTC. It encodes CASSMVEYSYEQYF.

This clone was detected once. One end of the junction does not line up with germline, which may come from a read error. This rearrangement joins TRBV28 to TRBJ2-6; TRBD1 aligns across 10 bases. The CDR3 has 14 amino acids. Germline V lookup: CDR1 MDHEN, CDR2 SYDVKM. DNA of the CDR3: TGTGCCAGTGGGACAGGGGCTGGAGCCAACGTCCTGACTTTC. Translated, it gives CASGTGAGANVLTF. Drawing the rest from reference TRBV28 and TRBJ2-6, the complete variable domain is DVKVTQSSRYLVKRTGEKVFLECVQDMDHENMFWYRQDPGLGLRLIYFSYDVKMKEKGDIPEGYSVSREKKERFSLILESASTNQTSMYLCASGTGAGANVLTFGAGSRLTVL.